This paragraph covers one T cell receptor (beta chain) sequence. TCRdb reassembled clones from the PCR reads with MiXCR. The sample has some 30,000 clones; about a tenth are singletons. All patients were untreated before thyroid surgery. These data originate in a study of metastatic and nonmetastatic thyroid tumors. The overall study: Comparative analysis of repertoires was undertaken across blood and tumor or nodule tissue obtained from malignant and benign thyroid patients.

Germline V gives CDR1 SNHLY, CDR2 FYNNEI. The CDR3 covers 15 residues. The germline V and J ends were trimmed by 2 bases and 9 bases, with 17 bases remaining between them. This receptor was obtained from a female donor with papillary thyroid cancer or a benign thyroid nodule (not recorded which). Some clones in this sample may be carry-over from other donors' samples. The chain recombines TRBV2 with TRBJ2-1; D may match TRBD1 or TRBD2 (5 bases each). Input material: blood. The CDR3 DNA reads TGTGCCAGCAGTGAATATGAGGAGAAGGGGAGTGAGCAGTTCTTC. Translation: CASSEYEEKGSEQFF.